The 24 T cell receptor beta chains listed next were all sequenced from one sample in a study of blood T cell repertoires in COVID-19. Sequenced by immunoSEQ multiplex PCR; TCRdb stores in-frame clones only, minus some. The sample records about 240,000 clones, roughly nine tenths being singletons. Sequencing input: peripheral blood. These receptors were collected from a man aged 55 to 69 with acute or convalescent COVID-19.

The rearrangement joins TRBV2 to TRBJ1-3, with 7 bases fitting TRBD1. Germline V gives CDR1 SNHLY, CDR2 FYNNEI. Unmatched junction bases numbered 15, after V lost 4 bases and J lost 0 bases. CDR3 length: 19 residues. CDR3 nucleotide sequence: TGTGCCAGCAGTGGCCGGGACAGACCAGTTAGACCCTCTGGAAACACCATATATTTT. Amino acids: CASSGRDRPVRPSGNTIYF.

This clone has only a few counts. The chain carries TRBV6-5 and TRBJ1-3; D is unresolved. V lost 0 bases and J lost 4, with 4 bases in between. Germline-derived CDR1 and CDR2 are MNHEY and SVGAGI. CDR3 length equals 13 residues. The CDR3 DNA sequence: TGTGCCAGCAGTTACTCGAGAGGAAACACCATATATTTT. It translates to CASSYSRGNTIYF.

A single count supports this clone. The CDR3 nucleotides are TGTGCCAGTAGTCCCCGGGGTACCGCCGGTGAAGCTTTCTTT. Its protein is CASSPRGTAGEAFF. The genes are TRBV19 and TRBJ1-1; no definite D call. The CDR3 is made up of 14 amino acids. V dropped 5 bases and J dropped 7 bases, with 17 bases sitting between them. Germline CDR1 is LNHDA and CDR2 is SQIVND (reference sequence). Drawing the rest from reference TRBV19 and TRBJ1-1, the complete variable domain is DGGITQSPKYLFRKEGQNVTLSCEQNLNHDAMYWYRQDPGQGLRLIYYSQIVNDFQKGDIAEGYSVSREKKESFPLTVTSAQKNPTAFYLCASSPRGTAGEAFFGQGTRLTVV.

The V call is TRBV30, the J call TRBJ1-2; D not resolved. In germline, CDR1 is GTSNPN, CDR2 SVGIG (reference sequence). The CDR3 contains 12 residues. V was cut by 0 bases and J by 4 bases, with 6 bases left in between. The CDR3 is CAWSVSLYGYTF. The DNA for the CDR3 is TGTGCCTGGAGTGTAAGCCTCTATGGCTACACCTTC. Full variable domain (remainder filled in from reference TRBV30 and TRBJ1-2): SQTIHQWPATLVQPVGSPLSLECTVEGTSNPNLYWYRQAAGRGLQLLFYSVGIGQISSEVPQNLSASRPQDRQFILSSKKLLLSDSGFYLCAWSVSLYGYTFGSGTRLTVV.

The chain joins TRBV7-2 to TRBJ1-2; 8 positions agree with TRBD1. Germline V gene data show CDR1 as SGHTA and CDR2 as FQGNSA. J lost 4 bases, V lost 5 bases, and 12 bases had no gene match. CDR3 size: 16 residues. The CDR3, as DNA: TGTGCCAGCAGCCCGAGGACAGGGACGAGTGGCTATGGCTACACCTTC. It codes for CASSPRTGTSGYGYTF.

V is TRBV6-5 and J is TRBJ2-7; D possibly corresponds to TRBD1 (6 bases). This CDR3 has 14 amino acids. Germline lookup yields CDR1 MNHEY and CDR2 SVGAGI. V lost 6 bases, J lost 5 bases, and 17 bases lay in between. The CDR3 nucleotides read TGTGCCAGCAGAACCACTTTAGACAGGAACGAGCAGTACTTC. It encodes CASRTTLDRNEQYF.

This rearrangement joins TRBV4-3 to TRBJ1-1, with D possibly TRBD1 on 5 matching bases. With 4 bases removed from V and 0 bases from J, the gap between germline ends came to 12 bases. Germline loops: CDR1 LGHNA, CDR2 YSLEER. CDR3 length: 15 amino acids. CDR3 loop: CASSPLGGLNTEAFF. The CDR3 bases are TGCGCCAGCAGCCCTTTGGGGGGGTTGAACACTGAAGCTTTCTTT.

CDR3 DNA: TGTGCCAGCAGCTTGACCTTCCGGATGGACTCGGAAGGCGAGCAGTACTTC. It is translated as CASSLTFRMDSEGEQYF. The V call is TRBV5-5, the J call TRBJ2-7; a weak D match, TRBD2 (5 bases). The germline V gene encodes CDR1 SGHKS and CDR2 YYEKEE (reference sequence). This CDR3 comprises 17 residues. V lost 1 base, J lost 6 bases, and 23 bases lay in between. The full variable domain, its missing parts supplied by reference TRBV5-5 and TRBJ2-7, is DAGVTQSPTHLIKTRGQQVTLRCSPISGHKSVSWYQQVLGQGPQFIFQYYEKEERGRGNFPDRFSARQFPNYSSELNVNALLLGDSALYLCASSLTFRMDSEGEQYFGPGTRLTVT.

This rearrangement joins TRBV2 to TRBJ2-1; unclear D gene. V was clipped by 2 bases and J by 8 bases, with 16 bases between them. Germline V gives CDR1 SNHLY, CDR2 FYNNEI. The CDR3 is 15 amino acids. The CDR3, as DNA: TGTGCCAGCAGTGAAAGGTTAGCTTCTGTCCATGAGCAGTTCTTC. As protein: CASSERLASVHEQFF. The full variable domain, rest sourced from reference TRBV2 and TRBJ2-1, is EPEVTQTPSHQVTQMGQEVILRCVPISNHLYFYWYRQILGQKVEFLVSFYNNEISEKSEIFDDQFSVERPDGSNFTLKIRSTKLEDSAMYFCASSERLASVHEQFFGPGTRLTVL.

The rearrangement joins TRBV6-2 or TRBV6-3 to TRBJ1-2; 10 bases are a match to TRBD1. This CDR3 contains 14 residues. The trim removed 4 bases at V and 8 bases at J, leaving 7 bases unmatched. Germline CDR1 is MNHEY and CDR2 is SVGEGT. The CDR3 nucleotides read TGTGCCAGCAGTTCCCCCGGGACAGGGGCCGGCTACACCTTC. The encoded protein is CASSSPGTGAGYTF.

The CDR3 spells CASSPGQGAYNEQFF. The CDR3 DNA is TGTGCCAGCAGTCCTGGACAGGGCGCCTACAATGAGCAGTTCTTC. The chain employs TRBV6-6 and TRBJ2-1, with 8 bases identical to TRBD1. The CDR3 extends over 15 amino acids. V shed 5 bases and J 2 bases; nucleotides not matched to a gene: 5. Per the germline V gene, CDR1 is MNHNY and CDR2 is SVGAGI (reference sequence).

The V call is TRBV9, the J call TRBJ2-1; TRBD2 matches at 12 bases. The CDR3 extends over 17 amino acids. Trimming took 0 bases from V and 4 from J; bases not matched to a gene: 5. CDR1 and CDR2 from the germline V gene are SGDLS and YYNGEE. The CDR3 DNA reads as TGTGCCAGCAGCGTAGCTCCCGGGACTAGCGGGTACAATGAGCAGTTCTTC. This translates into CASSVAPGTSGYNEQFF.

This clone was observed a handful of times. V usage is TRBV7-9 and J usage is TRBJ2-1; 7 bases are shared with TRBD2. CDR1 is SEHNR, CDR2 FQNEAQ, per germline (reference sequence). J lost 5 bases, V lost 5 bases, and 15 bases had no gene match. The CDR3 consists of 17 residues. CDR3 region: CASSEVGRGLRNNEQFF. Here the CDR3 DNA reads TGTGCCAGCAGCGAGGTGGGTCGGGGACTAAGAAACAATGAGCAGTTCTTC.

The sample holds one count of this clone. This chain joins TRBV6-5 and TRBJ1-1; D is unclear. Trimming took off 6 bases at V and 2 bases at J, with 10 bases between the two ends. Germline V gene data show CDR1 as MNHEY and CDR2 as SVGAGI. The CDR3 covers 13 residues. CDR3 region: CASRAQVNTEAFF. The CDR3 nucleotides read TGTGCCAGCAGGGCCCAAGTTAACACTGAAGCTTTCTTT.

The genes are TRBV2 and TRBJ2-2; maybe TRBD2 (7 bases). In germline, CDR1 is SNHLY, CDR2 FYNNEI. V gave up 6 bases and J gave up 4 bases, with 15 bases separating them. This CDR3 has 15 amino acids. CDR3 protein: CASRYRVAGTGELFF. As DNA, the CDR3 is TGTGCCAGCAGATACAGGGTAGCGGGCACCGGGGAGCTGTTTTTT.

The rearrangement joins TRBV9 to TRBJ1-1, with 9 bases lining up with TRBD1. The CDR3 extends over 15 amino acids. The V segment lost 5 bases and the J segment 4 bases; nucleotides outside the gene matches: 9. From germline, CDR1 is SGDLS and CDR2 YYNGEE. CDR3 nucleotide sequence: TGTGCCAGCAGTTTGACGGGACAGGGAGGCACTGAAGCTTTCTTT. It is translated as CASSLTGQGGTEAFF.

The CDR3 sequence is CASSSADTQYF. In DNA, the CDR3 is TGTGCCAGCAGCTCCGCGGATACGCAGTATTTT. V usage is TRBV11-3 and J usage is TRBJ2-3; D unresolved. Trimming removed 4 bases at V and 6 bases at J, with 5 bases between. Germline values: CDR1 SGHNT, CDR2 YENEEA. The CDR3 extends over 11 amino acids. Filled out from reference TRBV11-3 and TRBJ2-3, the complete variable domain reads EAGVVQSPRYKIIEKKQPVAFWCNPISGHNTLYWYLQNLGQGPELLIRYENEEAVDDSQLPKDRFSAERLKGVDSTLKIQPAELGDSAVYLCASSSADTQYFGPGTRLTVL.

The CDR3 DNA reads as TGCGCCAGCAGCCAAGAAAGGGGCGGCGCGGGAGGGCCGAGAGAGACCCAGTACTTC. It yields the protein CASSQERGGAGGPRETQYF. The chain uses TRBV4-3 and TRBJ2-5, with TRBD2 matching over 9 bases. Germline trimming cut 0 bases from V and 4 bases from J; bases unmatched to any gene: 15. The CDR3 sequence is 19 residues long. Germline V lookup: CDR1 LGHNA, CDR2 YSLEER.

The chain joins TRBV6-5 to TRBJ2-7; D unclear. Germline lookup yields CDR1 MNHEY and CDR2 SVGAGI. The ends were cut back, 7 bases at V and 0 bases at J, with 13 bases in the middle. The CDR3 sequence is 14 residues long. CDR3 in amino acids: CASTQVRNSYEQYF. CDR3 nucleotide sequence: TGTGCCAGCACCCAGGTCAGAAACTCCTACGAGCAGTACTTC.

This clone has a single count. CDR3: CASTREFSDTQYF. The CDR3 region has the DNA TGTGCCAGCACTCGGGAGTTCTCAGATACGCAGTATTTT. This rearrangement joins TRBV9 to TRBJ2-3; TRBD2 might be the D (6 bases). The CDR3 loop spans 13 amino acids. The V gene lost 6 bases and the J gene lost 4 bases, with 12 bases spanning the gap. CDR1 SGDLS and CDR2 YYNGEE come from the germline V gene.

The chain carries TRBV4-1 and TRBJ2-1; the D gene is possibly TRBD2 (6 bases). CDR1 MGHRA and CDR2 YSYEKL come from the germline V gene. CDR3 size: 16 residues. Between the trimmed V and J ends, which lost 1 base and 3 bases, there was a span of 13 bases. The DNA of the CDR3 is TGCGCCAGCAGCCAAGCGGGGTTAGCGGACTACAATGAGCAGTTCTTC. This codes for CASSQAGLADYNEQFF.

This clone was picked up one time. The J gene is TRBJ2-7, the V gene TRBV4-3; D perhaps matches TRBD1 (6 bases). Germline V gives CDR1 LGHNA, CDR2 YSLEER. The CDR3 is 15 amino acids. V lost 0 bases and J 4 bases, leaving 13 bases between the germline ends. Here the CDR3 DNA reads TGCGCCAGCAGCCAAGAGCGGTGGGGGCGGTACGAGCAGTACTTC. This encodes CASSQERWGRYEQYF.

In its sample, this clone was seen a few times. The chain combines TRBV18 with TRBJ1-1; no reliable D call. Trimming removed 1 base at V and 4 bases at J, with 13 bases between. CDR1 is KGHSH, CDR2 LQKENI, per germline. The CDR3 totals 15 residues. CDR3 in amino acids: CASSPRDGEGTEAFF. CDR3 nucleotides: TGTGCCAGCTCACCACGTGACGGAGAGGGCACTGAAGCTTTCTTT.

V is TRBV4-1 and J is TRBJ1-2; 7 bases match TRBD1. Germline V gives CDR1 MGHRA, CDR2 YSYEKL. V lost 2 bases, J lost 5 bases, and 8 bases stayed unmatched. The length of the CDR3 is 15 residues. CDR3 amino acids: CASSQRSTGDYGYTF. In DNA form, the CDR3 reads TGCGCCAGCAGCCAAAGAAGCACAGGGGATTATGGCTACACCTTC.